The T cell receptor beta chain described here comes from a study of glioma-infiltrating T cells (TCRdb year 2016). General notes on the study: Sequencing of TCR alpha- and beta-chain repertoires was performed on glioma tissue, on non-neoplastic brain tissue, and on matched peripheral blood mononuclear cells. Each tissue-infiltrating repertoire was compared with the same patient's peripheral blood repertoire to measure divergence between tissue and blood T-cell populations. Three low-grade glioma patients, fewer than 10 primary glioblastoma patients and three non-glioma patients contributing non-neoplastic brain tissue were included in the paired cohort.

The germline V gene specifies SQVTM as CDR1 and ANQGSEA as CDR2. Its CDR3 holds 15 amino acids, cysteine through phenylalanine. The DNA shown is the 45-base CDR3, in frame from base 1. This clonotype was seen at least ten times. Its antigen target is currently unknown. The junction departs from germline at one end; a sequencing error may be responsible. On the study overall, not on this receptor specifically: Tissue and blood shared very few CDR3 sequences, a result attributed to high CDR3 diversity and limited sampling. Group comparisons were based on small numbers of patients: three non-neoplastic, three low-grade glioma and roughly 8 glioblastoma patients. VJ-independent divergence between tissue and blood was below expectation in non-neoplastic patients but above expectation in all gliomas, especially low-grade gliomas.

TCR alpha and beta CDR3 regions were amplified with the iRepertoire nested amplicon-rescue multiplex PCR (arm-PCR) platform from RNA. The input for one-step reverse transcription and amplification was about 85-450 ng of tissue mRNA or PBMC total RNA. Following bead purification, Illumina adapters were added by a secondary multiplex PCR, and the libraries were gel-purified between 200 and 400 bp. The libraries contained internal 6-nucleotide barcodes that were used for demultiplexing. Sequencing of libraries was performed on an Illumina MiSeq with 2x220 or 2x250 nucleotide paired-end reads. Per the original workflow: FLASH 1.2.11 was used to merge paired reads, and BWA-MEM then aligned the reads to the GRCh37 human genome before TRA and TRB reads were extracted. V and J assignment used an IMGT-derived reference of cassette sequences and CDR3 motifs that included pseudogenes. Reads were translated in three frames, and productive CDR3s were defined by a C…FGXG motif without stop codons. Unique combinations of V-J cassette pair and CDR3 amino acid sequence were defined as clonotypes. Reads were filtered by Hamming distance, thresholded by each sample's sequence error rate in mapped regions. In TCRdb, the public reads were trimmed at Q25 with fastp and aligned with MiXCR, with productive beta chains retained. Rows with one shared CDR3 protein collapse into an entry with the most common genes and DNA. The V and J calls and clone size come from TCRdb's table, not from the authors' own analysis. A total of fewer than 250,000 distinct CDR3 sequences appear in this sample, around 32% of them only once. The top ten hold 20% to 25% of the sample.

The receptor was derived from a human donor with low-grade glioma or glioblastoma, undergoing nonglioma brain surgery, or in good health (not recorded which). The sample consisted of glioma tissue, nonneoplastic brain tissue, or PBMCs (not recorded which). Here the chain combines TRBV29-1 and TRBJ2-3; the D gene assignment is ambiguous. The CDR3 sequence is CSVEGPPGITDTQYF. The DNA sequence is given as TGCAGCGTAGAAGGACCGCCCGGCATAACAGATACGCAGTATTTT.